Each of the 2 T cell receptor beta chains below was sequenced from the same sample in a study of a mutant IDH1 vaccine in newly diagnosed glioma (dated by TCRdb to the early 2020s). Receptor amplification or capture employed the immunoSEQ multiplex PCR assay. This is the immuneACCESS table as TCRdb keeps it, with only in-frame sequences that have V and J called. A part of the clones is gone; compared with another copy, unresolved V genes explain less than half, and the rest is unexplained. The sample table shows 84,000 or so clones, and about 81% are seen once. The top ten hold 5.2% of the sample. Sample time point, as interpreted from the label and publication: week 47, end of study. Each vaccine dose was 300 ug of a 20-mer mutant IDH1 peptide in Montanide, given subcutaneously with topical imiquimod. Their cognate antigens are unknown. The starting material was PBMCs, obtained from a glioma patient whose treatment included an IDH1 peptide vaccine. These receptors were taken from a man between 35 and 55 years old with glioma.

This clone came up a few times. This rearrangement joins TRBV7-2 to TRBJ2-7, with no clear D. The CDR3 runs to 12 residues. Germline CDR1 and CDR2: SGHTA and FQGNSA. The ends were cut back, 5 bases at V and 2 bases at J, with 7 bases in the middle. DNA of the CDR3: TGTGCCAGCAGCCCCCCCACCTACGAGCAGTACTTC. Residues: CASSPPTYEQYF.

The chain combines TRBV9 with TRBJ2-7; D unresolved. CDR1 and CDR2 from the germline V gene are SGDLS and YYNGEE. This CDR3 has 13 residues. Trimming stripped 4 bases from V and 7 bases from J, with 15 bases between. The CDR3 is CASSIEVGKEQYF. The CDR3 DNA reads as TGTGCCAGCAGCATCGAGGTAGGGAAGGAGCAGTACTTC.